The subject of this entry is one T cell receptor beta chain. Its antigen is currently unknown. The data belong to a study of T cell responses to AZD1222 COVID-19 vaccine. Study outcomes and limitations: Within unmutated variant regions lay the reported targets of nearly half of spike-specific TCRs. Spike as a whole was targeted by vaccine-associated CD4 TCRs, dominant at 160-218 and 743-854.

TCRdb's table, derived via immunoSEQ multiplex PCR, lists solely in-frame clones and lacks some. The data show 150,000 to 200,000 clones, with approximately 89% seen just once and roughly 1.7% held by the top ten. With 0 bases removed from V and 2 bases from J, the gap between germline ends came to 12 bases. This CDR3 is 15 amino acids long. CDR1 is SGHKS, CDR2 YYEKEE, per germline (reference sequence). Some second doses came at about 4 weeks and others at about 12 weeks; these were pooled. This chain links TRBV5-5 with TRBJ2-7; tentative D call: TRBD1 (6 bases). The sequence was collected from an adult who received the AZD1222 COVID-19 vaccine. The sequencing used peripheral blood, collected 28 days after the second AZD1222 dose. The CDR3 bases are TGTGCCAGCAGCTTGGGGGGGACACCAGCCTACGAGCAGTACTTC. Protein sequence: CASSLGGTPAYEQYF.